This T cell receptor beta chain originates from a study of blood T cell repertoires in COVID-19. In the authors' workflow: Amplification of reference gene primers was used by the study to estimate nucleated cell counts. Method: immunoSEQ multiplex PCR; TCRdb's copy keeps in-frame clones and lacks some. For V, J and clone size, that table is used; D and trimming come from the DNA. The sample shows around 41,000 clones, roughly 87% of them seen only once. CDR3 length: 13 residues. Trimming took off 6 bases at V and 6 bases at J, with 12 bases between the two ends. Germline loops: CDR1 LNHDA, CDR2 SQIVND (reference sequence).

Sample: peripheral blood. The clonotype originates from a woman older than 75 with active COVID-19. The chain has TRBV19 and TRBJ1-5, with unresolved D. CDR3 sequence reads: CASSPGRGQPQHF. CDR3 bases: TGTGCCAGTAGCCCAGGTCGGGGTCAGCCCCAGCATTTT. Full variable domain (missing parts from reference TRBV19 and TRBJ1-5): DGGITQSPKYLFRKEGQNVTLSCEQNLNHDAMYWYRQDPGQGLRLIYYSQIVNDFQKGDIAEGYSVSREKKESFPLTVTSAQKNPTAFYLCASSPGRGQPQHFGDGTRLSIL.